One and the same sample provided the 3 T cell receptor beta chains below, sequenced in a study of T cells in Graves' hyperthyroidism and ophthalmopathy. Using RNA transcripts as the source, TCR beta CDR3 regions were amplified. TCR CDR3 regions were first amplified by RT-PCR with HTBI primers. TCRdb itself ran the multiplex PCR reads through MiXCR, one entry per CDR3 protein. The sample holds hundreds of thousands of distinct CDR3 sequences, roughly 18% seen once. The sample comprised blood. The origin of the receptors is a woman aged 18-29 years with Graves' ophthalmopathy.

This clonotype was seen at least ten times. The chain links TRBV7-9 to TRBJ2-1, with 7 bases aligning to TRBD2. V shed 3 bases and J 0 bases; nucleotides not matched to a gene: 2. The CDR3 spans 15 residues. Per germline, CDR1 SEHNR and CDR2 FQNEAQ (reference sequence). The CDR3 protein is CASSLRLASYNEQFF. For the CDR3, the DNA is TGTGCCAGCAGCTTGAGACTAGCCTCCTACAATGAGCAGTTCTTC. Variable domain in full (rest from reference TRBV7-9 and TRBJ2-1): DTGVSQNPRHKITKRGQNVTFRCDPISEHNRLYWYRQTLGQGPEFLTYFQNEAQLEKSRLLSDRFSAERPKGSFSTLEIQRTEQGDSAMYLCASSLRLASYNEQFFGPGTRLTVL.

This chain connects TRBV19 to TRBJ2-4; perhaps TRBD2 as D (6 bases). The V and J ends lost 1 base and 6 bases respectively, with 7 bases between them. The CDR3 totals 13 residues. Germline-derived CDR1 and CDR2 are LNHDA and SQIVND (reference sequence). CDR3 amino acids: CASSIGRGNIQYF. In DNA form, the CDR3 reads TGTGCCAGTAGTATAGGGAGGGGAAACATTCAGTACTTC.

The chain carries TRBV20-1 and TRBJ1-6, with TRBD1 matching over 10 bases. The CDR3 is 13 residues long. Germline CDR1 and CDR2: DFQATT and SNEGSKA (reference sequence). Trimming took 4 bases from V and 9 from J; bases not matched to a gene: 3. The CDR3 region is CSATRDRGSPLHF. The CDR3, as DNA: TGCAGTGCTACCCGGGACAGGGGTTCACCCCTCCACTTT.